The text below deals with one T cell receptor (beta chain). The antigen is not known. A second PCR of about 6 to 11 cycles used a sample-barcoded 5' primer and a J-beta primer mix. Unique molecular identifiers of 12 random nucleotides labeled each cDNA. MiXCR was run by TCRdb on the 5' RACE reads, yielding one entry per CDR3 protein. The table lists about 1.6 million distinct CDR3 sequences, about 35% of them singletons. V gave up 6 bases and J gave up 5 bases, with 8 bases separating them. The CDR3 spans 11 residues. The entry originates in a study of blood T cells in healthy people across ages. General observations from the study: Observed TCR beta diversity per million T cells went down as age went up. This fall followed a roughly linear course with age.

This clonotype originated in a woman aged 25 to 39 in good health. The specimen sequenced was blood. The chain joins TRBV12-3 or TRBV12-4 to TRBJ2-7; D uncertain. In DNA form, the CDR3 reads TGTGCCAGCAGGTTTGGTAACGAGCAGTACTTC. Translating gives CASRFGNEQYF.